These 21 T cell receptor beta chains were sequenced from one sample in a study of shared clonotypes between healthy human individuals. Some clones are missing from TCRdb's copy, which holds only in-frame ones; the method was immunoSEQ multiplex PCR. The profile shows 450,000 to 500,000 clones, 78% of them singletons. Material for sequencing was PBMCs. The receptor set was obtained from a woman aged 40 to 50 in good health. Some clones in this sample may be carry-over from other donors' samples.

The DNA of the CDR3 is TGCGCCAGCAGCTTGTCGGGCCGGATCTTAACAACTAATGAAAAACTGTTTTTT. This encodes CASSLSGRILTTNEKLFF. The chain links TRBV5-1 to TRBJ1-4; no definite D call. V was trimmed by 1 base and J by 0 bases, leaving 16 bases between them. The CDR3 is 18 amino acids. CDR1 and CDR2 from the germline V gene are SGHRS and YFSETQ.

CDR3 residues: CATSKGLAATGELFF. The CDR3 coding sequence is TGTGCCACCAGCAAGGGACTAGCGGCGACCGGGGAGCTGTTTTTT. The gene calls are TRBV15 and TRBJ2-2; 11 nucleotides match TRBD2. Germline V CDR1 and CDR2: LNHNV, YYDKDF (reference sequence). This CDR3 has 15 amino acids. With 4 bases clipped from V and 5 bases from J, the junction kept 3 bases outside the gene matches.

This chain links TRBV6-5 with TRBJ1-3; tentatively, D is TRBD1 (5 bases). Between the trimmed V and J ends, which lost 0 bases and 8 bases, there was a span of 14 bases. Germline V gene sequence: CDR1 MNHEY, CDR2 SVGAGI. The CDR3 runs to 15 residues. DNA of the CDR3: TGTGCCAGCAGTTACTCTGGCAGGGATCGTTACACCATATATTTT. This codes for CASSYSGRDRYTIYF.

This clone has a count of ten or more. This sequence joins TRBV7-8 and TRBJ2-5; no clear D gene. The germline V and J ends were trimmed by 0 bases and 4 bases, with 6 bases remaining between them. Germline CDR1 is SGHVS and CDR2 is FQNEAQ. The length of the CDR3 is 13 residues. The chain's CDR3 is CASSLAVLETQYF. CDR3 in DNA: TGTGCCAGCAGCTTAGCGGTATTAGAGACCCAGTACTTC.

The chain joins TRBV15 to TRBJ1-2; tentative D call: TRBD1 (5 bases). Trimming cost V 4 bases and J 4 bases, with 10 bases left between them. Germline-derived CDR1 and CDR2 are LNHNV and YYDKDF (reference sequence). The CDR3 totals 13 residues. The CDR3 DNA reads TGTGCCACCAGCATCTCGACAGCCTATGGCTACACCTTC. This codes for CATSISTAYGYTF.

The chain is built from TRBV7-2 and TRBJ2-7, with 7 bases that match TRBD2. The CDR3 has 14 amino acids. Per germline, CDR1 SGHTA and CDR2 FQGNSA. The ends lost 0 bases at V and 6 bases at J; junction bases unmatched: 5. CDR3 in DNA: TGTGCCAGCAGCTTAGCGGGAGGGCCCTCCGAGCAGTACTTC. Its protein product is CASSLAGGPSEQYF.

This chain links TRBV5-8 with TRBJ2-5; the D is unclear. The CDR3 is 11 residues long. V shed 2 bases and J shed 5 bases, with 4 bases lying between them. From germline, CDR1 is SGHTS and CDR2 YDEGEE. In DNA, the CDR3 is TGTGCCAGCAGCTTTTACGAGACCCAGTACTTC. Encoded protein: CASSFYETQYF.

DNA of the CDR3: TGTGCCAGCAGCTCATCCGGGACAGGGGACATTCTGAACACCGGGGAGCTGTTTTTT. It is translated as CASSSSGTGDILNTGELFF. The chain uses TRBV7-3 and TRBJ2-2; 10 bases agree with TRBD1. The V gene's germline CDR1 is SGHTA and CDR2 FQGTGA. J lost 1 base, V lost 4 bases, and 12 bases had no gene match. The CDR3 extends over 19 amino acids. Variable domain in full (rest from reference TRBV7-3 and TRBJ2-2): GAGVSQTPSNKVTEKGKYVELRCDPISGHTALYWYRQSLGQGPEFLIYFQGTGAADDSGLPNDRFFAVRPEGSVSTLKIQRTERGDSAVYLCASSSSGTGDILNTGELFFGEGSRLTVL.

The chain employs TRBV28 and TRBJ1-1; D gene ambiguous. Trimming stripped 2 bases from V and 1 base from J, with 5 bases between. This CDR3 contains 13 residues. Germline CDR1 reads MDHEN; CDR2 reads SYDVKM. The CDR3 is CASSLRQNTEAFF. The CDR3 DNA follows: TGTGCCAGCAGTTTACGTCAGAACACTGAAGCTTTCTTT.

V gene TRBV9 combines with J gene TRBJ2-5, with 8 bases lining up with TRBD1. Trimming cost V 2 bases and J 4 bases; bases outside gene matches: 4. Germline CDR1 SGDLS, CDR2 YYNGEE. This CDR3 region has 14 residues. The CDR3 nucleotides are TGTGCCAGCAGCGTCCCAGGGGGCAGAGAGACCCAGTACTTC. Translation gives CASSVPGGRETQYF.

This rearrangement joins TRBV7-2 to TRBJ2-7; 7 bases agree with TRBD1. The CDR3 extends over 15 amino acids. Germline CDR1 SGHTA, CDR2 FQGNSA. J lost 3 bases, V lost 1 base, and 6 bases had no gene match. In DNA form, the CDR3 reads TGTGCCAGCAGCTTAGGGTCCAGGGGGATCTACGAGCAGTACTTC. It yields the protein CASSLGSRGIYEQYF. The full variable domain, rest sourced from reference TRBV7-2 and TRBJ2-7, is GAGVSQSPSNKVTEKGKDVELRCDPISGHTALYWYRQSLGQGLEFLIYFQGNSAPDKSGLPSDRFSAERTGGSVSTLTIQRTQQEDSAVYLCASSLGSRGIYEQYFGPGTRLTVT.

This clone came up once. The chain couples TRBV6-6 to TRBJ2-5, with D perhaps matching TRBD1 (6 bases). Judging by the DNA end, TRBJ2-7 fits better; the J call may be wrong. The V gene's germline CDR1 is MNHNY and CDR2 SVGAGI (reference sequence). This CDR3 spans 14 amino acids. The CDR3 region has the DNA TGTGCCAGCAGCGGACAGTTAGGAACCTACGAGCAGTACTTC. Its protein product is CASSGQLGTYEQYF.

The chain combines TRBV30 with TRBJ1-1; D gene uncertain. Germline CDR1 GTSNPN, CDR2 SVGIG (reference sequence). V dropped 0 bases and J dropped 7 bases, with 9 bases sitting between them. The CDR3 runs to 12 residues. The DNA for the CDR3 is TGTGCCTGGAGTGTACAAGGGTTTGAAGCTTTCTTT. Protein: CAWSVQGFEAFF.

The chain uses TRBV28 and TRBJ2-6; TRBD2 is a possible D gene (6 bases). This CDR3 contains 14 residues. Deletions cut 6 bases from V and 12 bases from J, with 18 bases between. Per the germline V gene, CDR1 is MDHEN and CDR2 is SYDVKM. CDR3 sequence (DNA): TGTGCCAGCAGCAGTCCGGGGGATCTGGCCGTCCTGACTTTC. Translation: CASSSPGDLAVLTF. The full variable domain, with the rest looked up from reference TRBV28 and TRBJ2-6, is DVKVTQSSRYLVKRTGEKVFLECVQDMDHENMFWYRQDPGLGLRLIYFSYDVKMKEKGDIPEGYSVSREKKERFSLILESASTNQTSMYLCASSSPGDLAVLTFGAGSRLTVL.

This chain connects TRBV30 to TRBJ2-1, with 7 bases matching TRBD1. Germline V CDR1 and CDR2: GTSNPN, SVGIG (reference sequence). The CDR3 sequence is 13 residues long. V gave up 7 bases and J gave up 7 bases; unmatched junction bases: 10. Here the CDR3 reads CAYSRGLRNEQFF. DNA of the CDR3: TGTGCCTACTCAAGGGGGCTGAGGAATGAGCAGTTCTTC.

The chain combines TRBV15 with TRBJ2-1; D could derive from TRBD1 or TRBD2 (5 bases each). CDR1 LNHNV and CDR2 YYDKDF come from the germline V gene (reference sequence). Trimming took 0 bases from V and 10 from J, leaving 16 bases between them. This CDR3 comprises 15 residues. For the CDR3, the DNA is TGTGCCACCAGCAGAGATCCAGATGTTGGGGGAGAGCAGTTCTTC. This codes for CATSRDPDVGGEQFF.

CDR3 bases: TGTGCCAGCTCACCCCTTGGCAGACCCTCCTACGAGCAGTACTTC. This translates into CASSPLGRPSYEQYF. This chain uses TRBV18 with TRBJ2-7; D gene uncertain. V was cut by 3 bases and J by 0 bases, with 12 bases left in between. The CDR3 has 15 residues. CDR1 is KGHSH, CDR2 LQKENI, per germline.

This clone was recorded only once. This chain uses TRBV27 with TRBJ2-3; D is perhaps TRBD2 (6 bases). V was shortened by 3 bases and J by 0 bases, with 10 bases between the two germline ends. The CDR3 has 15 residues. Germline lookup yields CDR1 MNHEY and CDR2 SMNVEV (reference sequence). The CDR3 coding sequence is TGTGCCAGCAGTTTCCGCGGGGCAAGCACAGATACGCAGTATTTT. Protein sequence: CASSFRGASTDTQYF.

This clone was picked up a small number of times. This chain joins TRBV6-1 and TRBJ1-1; 7 positions agree with TRBD1. This CDR3 is built from 15 residues. Germline CDR1 and CDR2: MNHNS and SASEGT. The ends lost 2 bases at V and 4 bases at J; junction bases unmatched: 7. The CDR3 spells CASSETGTASTEAFF. The CDR3 DNA reads TGTGCCAGCAGTGAAACCGGGACAGCGAGCACTGAAGCTTTCTTT.

V and J are TRBV5-1 and TRBJ2-2; 7 bases match TRBD2. CDR3 length equals 16 residues. J lost 5 bases, V lost 0 bases, and 7 bases had no gene match. Per the germline V gene, CDR1 is SGHRS and CDR2 is YFSETQ. In DNA form, the CDR3 reads TGCGCCAGCAGCTTGGTTGCGGGAGTTTTAACCGGGGAGCTGTTTTTT. Protein sequence: CASSLVAGVLTGELFF. Combining the CDR3 with reference TRBV5-1 and TRBJ2-2 gives the whole variable domain KAGVTQTPRYLIKTRGQQVTLSCSPISGHRSVSWYQQTPGQGLQFLFEYFSETQRNKGNFPGRFSGRQFSNSRSEMNVSTLELGDSALYLCASSLVAGVLTGELFFGEGSRLTVL.

J is TRBJ2-1 and V is TRBV5-1; TRBD1 is a possible D gene (6 bases). The CDR3 has 15 amino acids. V gave up 4 bases and J gave up 3 bases, with 14 bases separating them. Germline CDR1 SGHRS, CDR2 YFSETQ. CDR3 in DNA: TGCGCCAGCAGCCGCGGCAGGGGCAACTACAATGAGCAGTTCTTC. It is translated as CASSRGRGNYNEQFF.